This TCR beta chain is from a study of T cell repertoires in cytomegalovirus infection. As for the study in general: CMV epitopes in the study were HLA-C-restricted (recently identified) and HLA-B-restricted (well studied). Matching HLA type, along with CMV infection, was indicated by public TCR beta signatures.

A few counts support this clonotype. Its specificity is not known. The CDR3 is made up of 15 amino acids. V dropped 6 bases and J dropped 4 bases, with 17 bases sitting between them. CDR1 and CDR2 (germline): SGHTA, FQGNSA. Study-level findings and limits: The response measured ex vivo was dominated by TCR beta clonotypes (HLA-C-restricted and CMV-specific). There were carriers of CMV plus the relevant HLA, and cumulative public TCR beta family frequency identified them.

TCRdb re-called the reads through MiXCR, storing one row per CDR3 protein. The top ten hold 65% to 85% of the sample, which has about 60,000 distinct CDR3 sequences, 20% seen once. This clonotype originated in a human donor in good health (CMV status not recorded). Some clones in this sample may be carry-over from other donors' samples. The J gene is TRBJ2-3, the V gene TRBV7-2; D might be TRBD2 (5 bases). Sequencing was performed on CD8+ T cells from cultured PBMCs, taken from culture after CMV antigen stimulation. The chain's CDR3 is CASSLDGGGPDTQYF. The CDR3 DNA follows: TGTGCCAGCAGTCTAGATGGCGGAGGACCAGATACGCAGTATTTT.